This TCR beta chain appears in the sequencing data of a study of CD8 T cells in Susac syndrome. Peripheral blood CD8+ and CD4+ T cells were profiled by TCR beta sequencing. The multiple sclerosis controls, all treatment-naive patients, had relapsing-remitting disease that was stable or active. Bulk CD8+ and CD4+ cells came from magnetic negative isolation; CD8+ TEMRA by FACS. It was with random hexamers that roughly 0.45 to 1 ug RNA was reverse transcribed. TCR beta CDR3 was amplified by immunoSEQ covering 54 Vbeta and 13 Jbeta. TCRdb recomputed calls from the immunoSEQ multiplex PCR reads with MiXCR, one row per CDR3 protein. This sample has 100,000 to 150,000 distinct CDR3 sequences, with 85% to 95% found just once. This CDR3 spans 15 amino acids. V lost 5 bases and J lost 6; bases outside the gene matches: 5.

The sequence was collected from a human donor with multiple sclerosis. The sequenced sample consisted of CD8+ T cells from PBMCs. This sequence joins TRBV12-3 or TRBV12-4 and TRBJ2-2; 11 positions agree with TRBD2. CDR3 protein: CASSMIAGGAGELFF. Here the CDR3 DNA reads TGTGCCAGCAGTATGATAGCGGGAGGGGCCGGGGAGCTGTTTTTT.